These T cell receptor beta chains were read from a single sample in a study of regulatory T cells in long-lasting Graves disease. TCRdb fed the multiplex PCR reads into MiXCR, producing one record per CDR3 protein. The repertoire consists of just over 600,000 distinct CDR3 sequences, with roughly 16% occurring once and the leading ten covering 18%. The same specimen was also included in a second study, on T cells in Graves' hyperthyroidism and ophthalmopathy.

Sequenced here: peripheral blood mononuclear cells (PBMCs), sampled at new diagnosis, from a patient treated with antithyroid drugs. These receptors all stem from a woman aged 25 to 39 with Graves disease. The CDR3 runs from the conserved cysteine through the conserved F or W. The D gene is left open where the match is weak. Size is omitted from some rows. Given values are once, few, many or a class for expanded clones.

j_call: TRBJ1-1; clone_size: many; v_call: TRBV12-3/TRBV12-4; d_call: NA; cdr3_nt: TGTGCCAGCAGGGTGGAAGGGATTGGCACTGAAGCTTTCTTT; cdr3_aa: CASRVEGIGTEAFF
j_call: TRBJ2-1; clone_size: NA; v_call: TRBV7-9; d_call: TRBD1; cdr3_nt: TGTGCCAGCAGCCCCCTCAGGGGGCTAGCCGCCGAGTATGAGCAGTTCTTC; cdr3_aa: CASSPLRGLAAEYEQFF
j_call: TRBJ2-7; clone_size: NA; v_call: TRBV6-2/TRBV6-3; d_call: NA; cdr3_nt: TGTGCCAGCAGATCCGGGACAAACTACAGCGAGCAGTACTTC; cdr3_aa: CASRSGTNYSEQYF
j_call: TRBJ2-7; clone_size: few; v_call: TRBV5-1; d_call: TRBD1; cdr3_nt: TGTGCCAGCAGCTCAGGACAGGGGCATGGATACGAGCAGTACTTC; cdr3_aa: CASSSGQGHGYEQYF
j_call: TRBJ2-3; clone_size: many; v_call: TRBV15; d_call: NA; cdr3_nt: TGTGCCACCGGATTTGGAGGGGAGAGTGATACGCAGTATTTT; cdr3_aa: CATGFGGESDTQYF
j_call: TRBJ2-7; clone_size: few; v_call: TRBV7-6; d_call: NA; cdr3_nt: TGTGCCAGCAGCCCCGGGATTTCCTACGAGCAGTACTTC; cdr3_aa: CASSPGISYEQYF
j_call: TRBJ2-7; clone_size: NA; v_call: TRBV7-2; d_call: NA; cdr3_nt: TGTGCCAGCAGAACATCTAGCACCTCTCTATACGAGCAGTACTTC; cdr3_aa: CASRTSSTSLYEQYF
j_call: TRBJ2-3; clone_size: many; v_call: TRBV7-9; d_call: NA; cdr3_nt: TGTGCCAGCGCGGACAGTAGCACAGATACGCAGTATTTT; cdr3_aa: CASADSSTDTQYF
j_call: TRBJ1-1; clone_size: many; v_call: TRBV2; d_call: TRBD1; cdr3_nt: TGTGCCAGCAGAAAAGACAGGGGACTCAAGGACACTGAAGCTTTCTTT; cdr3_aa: CASRKDRGLKDTEAFF
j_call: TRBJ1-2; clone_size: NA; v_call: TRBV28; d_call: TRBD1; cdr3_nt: TGTGCCACCGCCCGGGACAGGGTTGGTGGCTACACCTTC; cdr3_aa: CATARDRVGGYTF
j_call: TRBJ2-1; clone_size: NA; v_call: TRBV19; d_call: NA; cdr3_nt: TGTGCCAGTGAGGGGGGACAGACCTACAATGAGCAGTTCTTC; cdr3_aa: CASEGGQTYNEQFF
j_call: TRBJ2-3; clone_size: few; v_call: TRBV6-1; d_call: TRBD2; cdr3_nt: TGTGCCAGCTCCAACCCTAGCGGGAGGGCGACGCGGGCAGATACGCAGTATTTT; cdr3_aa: CASSNPSGRATRADTQYF